The 27 T cell receptor beta chains below come from one sample, sequenced in a study of Ad26.COV2.S vaccination and SARS-CoV-2 variants (dated by TCRdb to about 2021). The intended sense of this specimen's treatment or condition label: approximately 18 received Ad26.COV2.S at low or high dose, single or two shots; about five received placebo; per-sample allocation not given. Repertoires of vaccine and placebo recipients were sequenced from samples taken on day 63 after the first injection. The library was prepared using the immunoSEQ multiplex PCR assay. TCRdb retrieved this table from immuneACCESS and kept in-frame rearrangements only. Not all clones are present; in checked studies, unresolved V genes account for under half, and no reason is known for the remainder. The sample contains roughly 460,000 clones, about 88% of them found a single time. Around 1.8% of the sample is in the top ten clones.

Specimen: peripheral blood, collected in a trial of Ad26.COV2.S vaccine versus placebo. The receptors were sampled from a person aged 18-65 years who received the Ad26.COV2.S COVID-19 vaccine or a placebo.

The chain carries TRBV28 and TRBJ1-2; 8 nucleotides align to TRBD1. The junction had 8 bases not matched to a gene; V was cut back by 2 bases and J by 9 bases. Looked up from germline, CDR1 is MDHEN and CDR2 is SYDVKM. The CDR3 has 14 residues. The DNA of the CDR3 is TGTGCCAGCAGTTTACTGGACAGGGACGGTCGCTACACCTTC. Translation gives CASSLLDRDGRYTF.

The rearrangement links TRBV7-3 to TRBJ1-1; D not certain. The CDR3 runs to 13 residues. The ends were cut back, 5 bases at V and 1 base at J, with 8 bases in the middle. Germline V gene data show CDR1 as SGHTA and CDR2 as FQGTGA. The CDR3 region has the DNA TGTGCCAGCAGCCCCGGGAAGAACACTGAAGCTTTCTTT. Translating it yields CASSPGKNTEAFF. Full variable domain (rest looked up from reference TRBV7-3 and TRBJ1-1): GAGVSQTPSNKVTEKGKYVELRCDPISGHTALYWYRQSLGQGPEFLIYFQGTGAADDSGLPNDRFFAVRPEGSVSTLKIQRTERGDSAVYLCASSPGKNTEAFFGQGTRLTVV.

This clone came up a few times. This rearrangement joins TRBV4-3 to TRBJ2-7; a possible D gene is TRBD2 (6 bases). This CDR3 comprises 14 residues. V was clipped by 0 bases and J by 2 bases, with 8 bases between them. Germline-derived CDR1 and CDR2 are LGHNA and YSLEER. This CDR3 reads CASSQEWGAYEQYF. The CDR3 nucleotides read TGCGCCAGCAGCCAAGAATGGGGGGCCTACGAGCAGTACTTC.

This chain joins TRBV7-2 and TRBJ2-2; D is possibly TRBD2 (6 bases). V lost 5 bases and J lost 6, with 19 bases in between. This CDR3 comprises 16 residues. Germline loops: CDR1 SGHTA, CDR2 FQGNSA. The CDR3 sequence: CASSPRHGRKSGELFF. In nucleotides, the CDR3 is TGTGCCAGCAGCCCGAGACACGGGAGAAAGTCCGGGGAGCTGTTTTTT.

The V and J genes are TRBV7-9 and TRBJ1-6; 8 bases fit TRBD1. Germline assignment: CDR1 SEHNR and CDR2 FQNEAQ (reference sequence). The CDR3 spans 19 residues. V shed 1 base and J 0 bases; nucleotides not matched to a gene: 8. CDR3 sequence reads: CASSLDPGQGFSYNSPLHF. CDR3 in DNA: TGTGCCAGCAGCTTAGATCCTGGACAGGGTTTCTCCTATAATTCACCCCTCCACTTT.

The chain carries TRBV15 and TRBJ2-2, with 7 bases that match TRBD1. Germline V gene lookup returns CDR1 LNHNV and CDR2 YYDKDF (reference sequence). This CDR3 spans 14 amino acids. The ends lost 5 bases at V and 3 bases at J; junction bases unmatched: 3. CDR3 in DNA: TGTGCCACCAGCGGAACAGGGGACACCGGGGAGCTGTTTTTT. This sequence encodes CATSGTGDTGELFF.

The V call is TRBV5-8, the J call TRBJ1-2; D not resolved. The CDR3 contains 13 residues. The V and J ends lost 1 base and 1 base respectively, with 5 bases between them. Germline assignment: CDR1 SGHTS and CDR2 YDEGEE. In DNA, the CDR3 is TGTGCCAGCAGCTTGCGGGTTAACTATGGCTACACCTTC. Translating gives CASSLRVNYGYTF.

The V and J genes are TRBV5-1 and TRBJ1-6; D is unclear. Trimming took 0 bases from V and 1 from J, leaving 2 bases between them. The CDR3 runs to 14 residues. Germline CDR1 reads SGHRS; CDR2 reads YFSETQ. CDR3: CASSLGSYNSPLHF. The DNA of the CDR3 is TGCGCCAGCAGCTTGGGGTCCTATAATTCACCCCTCCACTTT. Complete variable domain (other parts from reference TRBV5-1 and TRBJ1-6): KAGVTQTPRYLIKTRGQQVTLSCSPISGHRSVSWYQQTPGQGLQFLFEYFSETQRNKGNFPGRFSGRQFSNSRSEMNVSTLELGDSALYLCASSLGSYNSPLHFGNGTRLTVT.

This chain links TRBV4-3 with TRBJ2-1, with 7 bases fitting TRBD2. This CDR3 spans 17 amino acids. Germline V gene sequence: CDR1 LGHNA, CDR2 YSLEER. V lost 1 base, J lost 7 bases, and 13 bases stayed unmatched. Written as DNA, the CDR3 is TGCGCCAGCAGCCAAGTCGCACATGCTAGCGGTGTGAATGAGCAGTTCTTC. This codes for CASSQVAHASGVNEQFF.

The genes are TRBV6-5 and TRBJ1-4, with 8 bases fitting TRBD1. J gave up 12 bases and V 6 bases, and 12 bases lay outside the gene matches. CDR3 length equals 14 residues. The germline CDR1 and CDR2 sequences are MNHEY and SVGAGI. CDR3 region: CASRQGELSIELFF. CDR3 DNA: TGTGCCAGCAGACAGGGGGAACTCAGTATCGAACTGTTTTTT.

This clone has just one count. One junction end does not reproduce the germline sequence, and a read error may be involved. The chain is built from TRBV11-2 and TRBJ2-5, with TRBD1 as a possible D gene (5 bases). This CDR3 spans 13 amino acids. From germline, CDR1 is SGHAT and CDR2 FQNNGV. CDR3 amino acids: CASTLGARETQYF. The DNA of the CDR3 is TGTGCCAGCACCTTAGGGGCCCGAGAGACCCAGTACTTC.

This clone occurred once. The rearrangement links TRBV6-2 or TRBV6-3 to TRBJ1-2; TRBD1 matches at 9 bases. The CDR3 runs to 16 residues. V shed 5 bases and J 3 bases; nucleotides not matched to a gene: 10. From germline, CDR1 is MNHEY and CDR2 SVGEGT. The CDR3 DNA sequence: TGTGCCAGCAGTACATTAACAGGGGGCAGACACTATGGCTACACCTTC. Its protein is CASSTLTGGRHYGYTF.

The table lists this clone with a count of one. DNA of the CDR3: TGTGCCAGCAGCTTAGATGGCCGGCAGGCAAGACTTAATGAAAAACTGTTTTTT. Protein sequence: CASSLDGRQARLNEKLFF. The rearrangement links TRBV7-2 to TRBJ1-4; D not certain. Trimming stripped 1 base from V and 4 bases from J, with 19 bases between. The CDR3 is made up of 18 amino acids. CDR1 and CDR2 from the germline V gene are SGHTA and FQGNSA.

The chain uses TRBV29-1 and TRBJ2-5; D may be TRBD1 (6 bases). Per germline, CDR1 SQVTM and CDR2 ANQGSEA. Between the trimmed V and J ends, which lost 3 bases and 7 bases, there was a span of 15 bases. This CDR3 has 13 amino acids. CDR3 in DNA: TGCAGCGTTGAGACAGGAGGTGGGGGGACCCAGTACTTC. Its translation is CSVETGGGGTQYF.

This chain joins TRBV9 and TRBJ1-4; 11 nucleotides match TRBD1. This CDR3 region has 14 residues. J lost 7 bases, V lost 4 bases, and 3 bases had no gene match. Germline values: CDR1 SGDLS, CDR2 YYNGEE. CDR3: CASSQGQGGEKLFF. DNA of the CDR3: TGTGCCAGCAGCCAGGGACAGGGGGGTGAAAAACTGTTTTTT.

CDR3 DNA: TGTGCCAGCAGCCAAGGCCCTATGGGACGGGACTATGGCTACACCTTC. Encoded protein: CASSQGPMGRDYGYTF. The chain has TRBV3-1 (or the pseudogene TRBV3-2) and TRBJ1-2, with D possibly matching TRBD1 (5 bases). The CDR3 loop spans 16 amino acids. V was trimmed by 1 base and J by 3 bases, leaving 15 bases between them. Germline loops: CDR1 LGHDT, CDR2 YNNKEL (reference sequence).

The chain combines TRBV10-2 with TRBJ2-3, with TRBD2 as a possible D gene (6 bases). Germline V gives CDR1 WSHSY, CDR2 SAAADI. V was trimmed by 2 bases and J by 7 bases, leaving 13 bases between them. The CDR3 is 14 residues long. CDR3 bases: TGCGCCAGCAGTGAGATGGGGGGACCAAATACGCAGTATTTT. This sequence encodes CASSEMGGPNTQYF.

The V and J genes are TRBV6-5 and TRBJ1-3, with D unclear. Looked up from germline, CDR1 is MNHEY and CDR2 is SVGAGI. The CDR3 extends over 14 amino acids. V was cut by 6 bases and J by 4 bases, with 13 bases left in between. The CDR3 DNA reads as TGTGCCAGCAGCCCCGGGCCCCAGGGAAACACCATATATTTT. This gives the protein CASSPGPQGNTIYF.

This chain uses TRBV12-3 or TRBV12-4 with TRBJ1-1; weak D call: TRBD1 (6 bases). The ends were cut back, 6 bases at V and 8 bases at J, with 16 bases in the middle. This CDR3 is 13 amino acids long. The CDR3 is CASSSQGGGEAFF. In DNA, the CDR3 is TGTGCCAGCAGCTCACAGGGTGGTGGCGAAGCTTTCTTT.

In its sample, this clone was seen once. This chain connects TRBV4-2 to TRBJ2-5; D gene uncertain. CDR3 length: 16 amino acids. Germline V gives CDR1 LGHNA, CDR2 YNFKEQ. V gave up 1 base and J gave up 1 base, with 13 bases separating them. In DNA form, the CDR3 reads TGTGCCAGCAGCCAAGGTCGGCGGTCCAGCCAAGAGACCCAGTACTTC. Amino acids: CASSQGRRSSQETQYF.

A single count supports this clone. The chain employs TRBV5-1 and TRBJ1-3; the D is unclear. In germline, CDR1 is SGHRS, CDR2 YFSETQ. V lost 2 bases and J 8 bases, leaving 5 bases between the germline ends. This CDR3 is built from 11 residues. The DNA of the CDR3 is TGCGCCAGCAGCTTTGGTGACACCATATATTTT. Translation: CASSFGDTIYF.

The gene calls are TRBV4-2 and TRBJ1-3, with 7 positions matching TRBD1. The junction had 5 bases not matched to a gene; V was cut back by 3 bases and J by 0 bases. The V gene's germline CDR1 is LGHNA and CDR2 YNFKEQ. The CDR3 has 16 residues. The CDR3 nucleotides read TGTGCCAGCAGCCAGAATGACAGGGCCTCTGGAAACACCATATATTTT. As protein: CASSQNDRASGNTIYF.

The chain carries TRBV7-9 and TRBJ2-3; D not certain. Germline loops: CDR1 SEHNR, CDR2 FQNEAQ (reference sequence). The V end lost 1 base, the J end lost 2 bases, and 7 bases lay between the germline ends. The CDR3 spans 14 residues. CDR3 residues: CASSLELFTDTQYF. The CDR3, as DNA: TGTGCCAGCAGCTTAGAACTATTCACAGATACGCAGTATTTT.

V and J are TRBV18 and TRBJ2-2, with D unresolved. The CDR3 extends over 14 amino acids. Germline-derived CDR1 and CDR2 are KGHSH and LQKENI. V was shortened by 7 bases and J by 3 bases, with 12 bases between the two germline ends. The DNA of the CDR3 is TGTGCCAGCTATTGGACGCCTGACACCGGGGAGCTGTTTTTT. Its protein product is CASYWTPDTGELFF.

The table lists this clone with a few counts. The chain is built from TRBV5-1 and TRBJ2-2; TRBD2 might be the D (5 bases). The V and J ends lost 0 bases and 6 bases respectively, with 24 bases between them. This CDR3 region has 19 residues. Germline V gives CDR1 SGHRS, CDR2 YFSETQ. CDR3 sequence: CASSLVGGETSVTAGELFF. CDR3 nucleotide sequence: TGCGCCAGCAGCTTGGTTGGAGGTGAGACTTCGGTAACCGCCGGGGAGCTGTTTTTT.

Only one count was recorded for this clone. V and J are TRBV7-9 and TRBJ1-1, with D perhaps TRBD1 (6 bases). The CDR3 consists of 13 residues. The germline V gene has CDR1 SEHNR and CDR2 FQNEAQ (reference sequence). The V end lost 7 bases, the J end lost 5 bases, and 14 bases lay between the germline ends. The DNA of the CDR3 is TGTGCCAGCACCTTGGGGGCGCGGACTGAAGCTTTCTTT. Protein product: CASTLGARTEAFF.

V gene TRBV25-1 combines with J gene TRBJ2-1, with 7 bases lining up with TRBD1. Germline V CDR1 and CDR2: MGHDK, SYGVNS. J gave up 7 bases and V 4 bases, and 7 bases lay outside the gene matches. CDR3 length equals 14 residues. The CDR3 loop is CASSASRGLNEQFF. The CDR3 bases are TGTGCCAGCAGTGCCTCCAGGGGGTTGAATGAGCAGTTCTTC.